Sequencing of this T cell receptor (beta chain) was carried out in a study of shared clonotypes between healthy human individuals. Whole-study results and caveats: It was anticipated that sequencing depth would influence how many clonotypes donors shared.

Clones were read by immunoSEQ multiplex PCR, and TCRdb kept only the in-frame ones, dropping some. Among over 2 million clones, less than 95% were seen once, and the ten largest hold 0.37%. In the case of this clone: Its antigen is still unknown.

With 7 bases clipped from V and 2 bases from J, the junction kept 9 bases outside the gene matches. The CDR3 is 14 residues long. From germline, CDR1 is SQVTM and CDR2 ANQGSEA. Sequencing was done on a sample of naive CD4+ T cells from PBMCs. Described subset: CD45RA+ positively selected. The sequence was obtained from a man between 18 and 35 years old in good health. Some clones in this sample may be carry-over from other donors' samples. The rearrangement joins TRBV29-1 to TRBJ2-5; the match to TRBD1 covers 8 bases. As DNA, the CDR3 is TGCAGCGCCATCGGACAGGGAAGGCAAGAGACCCAGTACTTC. Residues: CSAIGQGRQETQYF.